The 20 T cell receptor beta chains listed next were all sequenced from one sample in a study of PD-1 blockade in classical Hodgkin lymphoma. All the patients suffered relapse after autologous stem cell transplantation, and brentuximab vedotin exposure differed. TCRdb's table, derived via immunoSEQ multiplex PCR, lists solely in-frame clones and lacks some. The sample gives 22,000 or so clones, about three quarters of which show up once; about 41% is in the top ten. The sample was peripheral blood mononuclear cells (PBMCs), taken before the second cycle of nivolumab. Receptors were obtained from a human donor with classical Hodgkin lymphoma.

This clone was found once. V is TRBV7-2 and J is TRBJ2-1; 8 bases map to TRBD2. V gave up 0 bases and J gave up 4 bases; unmatched junction bases: 8. The CDR3 consists of 17 residues. Germline loops: CDR1 SGHTA, CDR2 FQGNSA. The CDR3 here is CASSLAQAGEWYNEQFF. CDR3 sequence (DNA): TGTGCCAGCAGCTTAGCGCAAGCGGGAGAGTGGTACAATGAGCAGTTCTTC.

This chain uses TRBV5-1 with TRBJ2-3, with 7 bases lining up with TRBD2. CDR1 is SGHRS and CDR2 is YFSETQ in the germline V gene. CDR3 length equals 15 residues. Trimming removed 4 bases from V and 2 bases from J; junction bases left unmatched: 7. For the CDR3, the DNA is TGCGCCAGCAGCCGTATTACTAGCGACACAGATACGCAGTATTTT. It is translated as CASSRITSDTDTQYF.

The chain joins TRBV5-1 to TRBJ1-5; tentatively, D is TRBD1 (5 bases). This CDR3 region has 15 residues. Deletions cut 0 bases from V and 0 bases from J, with 7 bases between. The germline V gene encodes CDR1 SGHRS and CDR2 YFSETQ. CDR3 DNA: TGCGCCAGCAGCTTGGGGGACTATAGCAATCAGCCCCAGCATTTT. As protein: CASSLGDYSNQPQHF.

This clone turned up a few times. The chain carries TRBV6-5 and TRBJ2-7, with 8 nucleotides matching TRBD2. V was clipped by 10 bases and J by 0 bases; unmatched bases: 5. The CDR3 contains 13 residues. Germline-derived CDR1 and CDR2 are MNHEY and SVGAGI. The CDR3, as DNA: TGTGCCACCGGAGCGGGGGCCTCCTACGAGCAGTACTTC. Protein sequence: CATGAGASYEQYF.

The V and J genes are TRBV6-6 and TRBJ1-2; no clear D. The CDR3 has 14 residues. The V end lost 2 bases, the J end lost 4 bases, and 11 bases lay between the germline ends. Per the germline V gene, CDR1 is MNHNY and CDR2 is SVGAGI (reference sequence). The DNA for the CDR3 is TGTGCCAGCAGTTACGGAGAGGGTGGCTATGGCTACACCTTC. Residues: CASSYGEGGYGYTF.

J is TRBJ2-3 and V is TRBV19; maybe TRBD1 (6 bases). CDR1 is LNHDA and CDR2 is SQIVND in the germline V gene (reference sequence). This CDR3 has 15 residues. Trimming pared 3 bases from V and 0 bases from J, leaving 10 bases between. For the CDR3, the DNA is TGTGCCAGTAGTATGGGCAGGGGAAGCACAGATACGCAGTATTTT. This codes for CASSMGRGSTDTQYF.

This clone was counted only a few times. The gene calls are TRBV6-6 and TRBJ1-2; tentatively, D is TRBD1 (5 bases). The CDR3 has 14 residues. The V end lost 6 bases, the J end lost 3 bases, and 14 bases lay between the germline ends. Germline CDR1 reads MNHNY; CDR2 reads SVGAGI (reference sequence). CDR3 sequence: CASRPSGEDYGYTF. CDR3 nucleotide sequence: TGTGCCAGCAGGCCTTCGGGGGAGGACTATGGCTACACCTTC.

There are a few counts of this clone. The V gene is TRBV5-4, the J gene TRBJ2-5; possibly TRBD2 for D (5 bases). Trimming cost V 0 bases and J 5 bases, with 11 bases left between them. The CDR3 runs 14 residues. Germline V gives CDR1 SGHNT, CDR2 YYREEE (reference sequence). The CDR3 is CASSLVGGPETQYF. The CDR3 DNA is TGTGCCAGCAGCTTGGTCGGAGGCCCGGAGACCCAGTACTTC.

The chain is built from TRBV4-1 and TRBJ1-1; D gene ambiguous. There are 13 residues in the CDR3. V lost 4 bases and J 6 bases, leaving 12 bases between the germline ends. Germline V gene sequence: CDR1 MGHRA, CDR2 YSYEKL. The CDR3 DNA reads TGCGCCAGCAGCCTGGGCATAATAGCTGAAGCTTTCTTT. It translates to CASSLGIIAEAFF.

The chain combines TRBV10-3 with TRBJ1-5; a possible D gene is TRBD1 (6 bases). Per germline, CDR1 ENHRY and CDR2 SYGVKD. The CDR3 sequence is 15 residues long. V was pared by 3 bases and J by 6 bases, with 15 bases between. The CDR3 nucleotides read TGTGCCATCAGTGACGACGGCAGGGGATTTCAGCCCCAGCATTTT. It specifies CAISDDGRGFQPQHF.

This chain uses TRBV6-1 with TRBJ1-2; unclear D gene. The CDR3 is 13 residues long. CDR1 is MNHNS, CDR2 SASEGT, per germline. V lost 0 bases, J lost 3 bases, and 5 bases lay in between. The CDR3 nucleotides are TGTGCCAGCAGTGAAGCGTTGGACTATGGCTACACCTTC. As protein: CASSEALDYGYTF.

The chain is built from TRBV7-9 and TRBJ2-7; 12 bases agree with TRBD1. The germline CDR1 and CDR2 sequences are SEHNR and FQNEAQ (reference sequence). The CDR3 runs 16 residues. The J segment lost 7 bases and the V segment lost 10 bases, leaving 17 bases of the junction unmatched. The CDR3 DNA is TGTGCCACCCTAAGGGCGGGGGGACAGGGGGCGTGGGAGCAGTACTTC. Protein sequence: CATLRAGGQGAWEQYF.

The chain recombines TRBV29-1 with TRBJ2-7; D might be TRBD1 (6 bases). Germline V gene data show CDR1 as SQVTM and CDR2 as ANQGSEA. This CDR3 has 14 residues. V was pared by 6 bases and J by 2 bases, with 17 bases between. In DNA form, the CDR3 reads TGCAGCGTCCAGGGGACACCTATTCCCTACGAGCAGTACTTC. Translated: CSVQGTPIPYEQYF.

CDR3 nucleotides: TGTGCCTGGAGTCCCTTTCTAGCGGAGGAGTTAGATACGCAGTATTTT. Translated, it gives CAWSPFLAEELDTQYF. This chain connects TRBV30 to TRBJ2-3, with 7 bases aligning to TRBD2. This CDR3 is 16 amino acids long. Germline V gene sequence: CDR1 GTSNPN, CDR2 SVGIG (reference sequence). The trim removed 2 bases at V and 5 bases at J, leaving 13 bases unmatched. The variable domain in full, completed from reference TRBV30 and TRBJ2-3, reads SQTIHQWPATLVQPVGSPLSLECTVEGTSNPNLYWYRQAAGRGLQLLFYSVGIGQISSEVPQNLSASRPQDRQFILSSKKLLLSDSGFYLCAWSPFLAEELDTQYFGPGTRLTVL.

The CDR3 sequence: CASSRSAPLGEKLFF. The CDR3, as DNA: TGTGCCAGTAGTCGCAGTGCCCCCCTAGGGGAAAAACTGTTTTTT. The rearrangement links TRBV19 to TRBJ1-4; D is unresolved. The CDR3 extends over 15 amino acids. The V end was cut by 5 bases, the J end by 8 bases, with 18 bases between. Germline CDR1 LNHDA, CDR2 SQIVND (reference sequence).

The rearrangement uses TRBV19 and TRBJ1-2; TRBD1 matches at 9 bases. V dropped 5 bases and J dropped 7; count of bases not matched to a gene: 5. In germline, CDR1 is LNHDA, CDR2 SQIVND (reference sequence). The CDR3 loop spans 13 amino acids. DNA of the CDR3: TGTGCCAGTAGTGTACAGGGGGCGGCTGGCTACACCTTC. The encoded protein is CASSVQGAAGYTF. Complete variable domain (other parts from reference TRBV19 and TRBJ1-2): DGGITQSPKYLFRKEGQNVTLSCEQNLNHDAMYWYRQDPGQGLRLIYYSQIVNDFQKGDIAEGYSVSREKKESFPLTVTSAQKNPTAFYLCASSVQGAAGYTFGSGTRLTVV.

The chain couples TRBV6-5 to TRBJ1-3; 7 bases agree with TRBD1. The CDR3 sequence is 14 residues long. V shed 6 bases, J shed 3 bases, and the junction held 5 bases outside the gene matches. From germline, CDR1 is MNHEY and CDR2 SVGAGI. DNA of the CDR3: TGTGCCAGCAGCCCCGGGACAGTTGGAAACACCATATATTTT. Translating gives CASSPGTVGNTIYF.

V gene TRBV19 combines with J gene TRBJ2-1; a possible D gene is TRBD2 (7 bases). V lost 6 bases and J lost 2, with 17 bases in between. The CDR3 extends over 16 amino acids. Germline-derived CDR1 and CDR2 are LNHDA and SQIVND (reference sequence). The CDR3 reads CASRPGGGVAYNEQFF. The CDR3 DNA sequence: TGTGCCAGTAGACCTGGGGGGGGCGTCGCCTACAATGAGCAGTTCTTC.

The chain has TRBV14 and TRBJ2-2; TRBD1 matches 10 bases. Germline loops: CDR1 SGHDN, CDR2 FVKESK. The CDR3 has 16 amino acids. V was pared by 4 bases and J by 0 bases, with 2 bases of the junction left unmatched. The CDR3 loop is CASSRGTGANTGELFF. CDR3 coding DNA: TGTGCCAGCAGCCGGGGGACAGGGGCGAACACCGGGGAGCTGTTTTTT. The variable domain in full, completed from reference TRBV14 and TRBJ2-2, reads EAGVTQFPSHSVIEKGQTVTLRCDPISGHDNLYWYRRVMGKEIKFLLHFVKESKQDESGMPNNRFLAERTGGTYSTLKVQPAELEDSGVYFCASSRGTGANTGELFFGEGSRLTVL.

Concerning this clone: Other nucleotide sequences in the sample specify the same CDR3. V is TRBV7-9 and J is TRBJ2-7; possibly TRBD2 for D (6 bases). V was trimmed by 5 bases and J by 3 bases, leaving 14 bases between them. The CDR3 totals 14 residues. CDR1 SEHNR and CDR2 FQNEAQ come from the germline V gene (reference sequence). CDR3: CASSPVGGGYEQYF. The CDR3 DNA reads as TGTGCCAGCAGCCCGGTCGGGGGTGGCTACGAGCAGTACTTC.